This T cell receptor (beta chain) was captured in a study of blood T cell repertoires in COVID-19. Study details: Samples came from the United States, Italy and Spain, spanning acute and convalescent COVID-19. Sample material is recorded as cDNA or gDNA derived from T cells, B-cell-depleted T cells, or PBMCs.

Germline V lookup: CDR1 MNHEY, CDR2 SVGAGI. Trimming took 5 bases from V and 2 from J, leaving 11 bases between them. The CDR3 runs 14 residues. Original processing notes: The authors estimated nucleated cell counts from reference gene primer amplification. TCRdb's copy holds only in-frame clones and misses some; the assay was immunoSEQ multiplex PCR. D and trimming come from the DNA, and the V and J calls and clone size come from that table. The sample records about 48,000 clones, around 88% being singletons. This TCR was sampled from a human donor in a cohort sampled during active COVID-19. The gene calls are TRBV6-5 and TRBJ2-3; the D gene is possibly TRBD2 (5 bases). Sequenced sample: peripheral blood. The CDR3 here is CASSPRTATDTQYF. The CDR3 coding sequence is TGTGCCAGCAGTCCCCGGACTGCCACAGATACGCAGTATTTT.